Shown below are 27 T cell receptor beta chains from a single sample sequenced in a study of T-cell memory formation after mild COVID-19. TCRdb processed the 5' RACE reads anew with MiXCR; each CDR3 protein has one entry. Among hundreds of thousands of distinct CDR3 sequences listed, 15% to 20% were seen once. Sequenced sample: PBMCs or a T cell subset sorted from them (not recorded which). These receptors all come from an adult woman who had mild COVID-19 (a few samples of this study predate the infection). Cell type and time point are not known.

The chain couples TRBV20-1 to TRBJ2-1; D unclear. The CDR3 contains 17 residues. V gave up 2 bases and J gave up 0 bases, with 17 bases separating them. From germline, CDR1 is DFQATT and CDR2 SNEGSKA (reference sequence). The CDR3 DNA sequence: TGCAGTGCTAGACCTACGATCGACACGAGCTCCTACAATGAGCAGTTCTTC. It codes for CSARPTIDTSSYNEQFF.

CDR3 coding DNA: TGTGCCACCGGGCTGAGGGTTGGGGACATTCAGTACTTC. This codes for CATGLRVGDIQYF. V is TRBV6-5 and J is TRBJ2-4; perhaps TRBD2 as D (5 bases). Germline CDR1 MNHEY, CDR2 SVGAGI. The CDR3 is made up of 13 amino acids. V lost 10 bases to trimming and J lost 8 bases, with 18 bases between them.

The CDR3 sequence: CASSPRDPTYEQYF. In DNA form, the CDR3 reads TGCGCCAGCAGCCCCCGGGATCCCACCTACGAGCAGTACTTC. The chain uses TRBV5-1 and TRBJ2-7; a weak D match, TRBD2 (5 bases). Germline assignment: CDR1 SGHRS and CDR2 YFSETQ. The CDR3 contains 14 residues. The ends were cut back, 4 bases at V and 2 bases at J, with 13 bases in the middle.

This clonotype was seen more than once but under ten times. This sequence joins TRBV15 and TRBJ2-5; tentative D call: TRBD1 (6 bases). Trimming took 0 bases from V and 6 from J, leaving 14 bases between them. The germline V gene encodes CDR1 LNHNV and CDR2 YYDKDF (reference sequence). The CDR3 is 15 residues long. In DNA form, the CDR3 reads TGTGCCACCAGCAGAGATAAACAGGGAAGTAAGACCCAGTACTTC. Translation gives CATSRDKQGSKTQYF.

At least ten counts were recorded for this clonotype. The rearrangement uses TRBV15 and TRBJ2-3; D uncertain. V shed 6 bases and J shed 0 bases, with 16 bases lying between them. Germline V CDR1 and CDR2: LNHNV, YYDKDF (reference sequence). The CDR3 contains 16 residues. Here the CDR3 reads CATSSVSRASTDTQYF. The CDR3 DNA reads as TGTGCCACCAGTTCGGTTTCTAGGGCTAGCACAGATACGCAGTATTTT.

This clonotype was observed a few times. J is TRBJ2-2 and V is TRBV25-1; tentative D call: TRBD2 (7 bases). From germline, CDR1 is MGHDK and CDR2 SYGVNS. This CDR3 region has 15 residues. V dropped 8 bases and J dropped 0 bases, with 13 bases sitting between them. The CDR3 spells CASQWGGANTGELFF. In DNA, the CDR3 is TGTGCCAGCCAGTGGGGGGGCGCGAACACCGGGGAGCTGTTTTTT.

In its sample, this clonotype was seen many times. This chain's CDR3 is CASSGVRRDTQYF. CDR3 coding DNA: TGTGCCAGCAGTGGAGTCAGGAGGGATACGCAGTATTTT. J is TRBJ2-3 and V is TRBV6-1; maybe TRBD2 (5 bases). The V gene lost 4 bases and the J gene lost 6 bases, with 11 bases spanning the gap. Looked up from germline, CDR1 is MNHNS and CDR2 is SASEGT. This CDR3 region has 13 residues.

CDR3 region: CASSQDRRRRELKETQYF. The CDR3 DNA reads TGTGCCAGCAGCCAAGATCGGAGAAGGCGGGAGCTTAAAGAGACCCAGTACTTC. The chain joins TRBV14 to TRBJ2-5; TRBD2 matches 7 bases. Germline V gives CDR1 SGHDN, CDR2 FVKESK. The CDR3 sequence is 18 residues long. Trimming took 0 bases from V and 3 from J; bases not matched to a gene: 13.

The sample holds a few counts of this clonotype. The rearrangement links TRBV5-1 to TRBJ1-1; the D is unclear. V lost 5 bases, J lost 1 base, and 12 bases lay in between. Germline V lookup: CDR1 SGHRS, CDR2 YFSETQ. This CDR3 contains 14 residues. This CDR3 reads CASRRRAGNTEAFF. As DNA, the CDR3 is TGCGCCAGCAGACGTCGGGCGGGGAACACTGAAGCTTTCTTT.

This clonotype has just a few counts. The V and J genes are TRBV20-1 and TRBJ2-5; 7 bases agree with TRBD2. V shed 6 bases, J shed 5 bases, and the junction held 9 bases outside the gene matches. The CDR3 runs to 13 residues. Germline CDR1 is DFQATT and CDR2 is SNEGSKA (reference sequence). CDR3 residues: CSAISGARETQYF. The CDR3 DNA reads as TGCAGTGCCATCAGCGGGGCCAGGGAGACCCAGTACTTC.

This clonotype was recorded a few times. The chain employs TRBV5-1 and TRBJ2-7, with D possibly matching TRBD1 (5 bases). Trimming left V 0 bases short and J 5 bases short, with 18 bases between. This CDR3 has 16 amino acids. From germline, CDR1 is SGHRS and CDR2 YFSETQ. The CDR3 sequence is CASSLGHRSRLDEQYF. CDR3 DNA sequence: TGCGCCAGCAGCTTGGGGCACAGGAGCAGGCTTGACGAGCAGTACTTC.

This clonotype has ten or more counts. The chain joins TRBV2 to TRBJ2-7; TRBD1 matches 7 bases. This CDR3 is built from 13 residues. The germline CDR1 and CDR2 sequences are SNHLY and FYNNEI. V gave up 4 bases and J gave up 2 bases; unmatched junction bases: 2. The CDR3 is CASSAGQTYEQYF. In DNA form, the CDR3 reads TGTGCCAGCAGTGCGGGACAGACCTACGAGCAGTACTTC.

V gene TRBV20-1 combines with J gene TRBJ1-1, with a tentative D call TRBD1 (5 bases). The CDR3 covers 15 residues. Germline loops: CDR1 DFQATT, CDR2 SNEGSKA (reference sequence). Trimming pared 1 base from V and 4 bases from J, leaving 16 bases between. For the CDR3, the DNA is TGCAGTGCTAGAGCCGGGGGGGGTAGAGTCACTGAAGCTTTCTTT. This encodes CSARAGGGRVTEAFF.

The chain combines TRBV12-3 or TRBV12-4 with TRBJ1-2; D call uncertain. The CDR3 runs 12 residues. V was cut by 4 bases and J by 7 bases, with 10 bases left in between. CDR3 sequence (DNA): TGTGCCAGCAGTTCCTCCTTAGGTGGCTACACCTTC. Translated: CASSSSLGGYTF.

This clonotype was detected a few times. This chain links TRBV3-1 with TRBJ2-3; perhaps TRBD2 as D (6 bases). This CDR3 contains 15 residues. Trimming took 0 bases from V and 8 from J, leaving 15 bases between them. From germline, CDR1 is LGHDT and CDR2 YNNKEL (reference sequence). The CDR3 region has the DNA TGTGCCAGCAGCCAAGAGAGCGCGGGGAGCGGTACGCAGTATTTT. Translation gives CASSQESAGSGTQYF.

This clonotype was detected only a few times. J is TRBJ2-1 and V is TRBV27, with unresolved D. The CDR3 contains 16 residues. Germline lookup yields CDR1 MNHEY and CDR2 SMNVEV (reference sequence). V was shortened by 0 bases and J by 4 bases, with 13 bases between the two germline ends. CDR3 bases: TGTGCCAGCAGTTTATCGGTCCAGGCTCGTTACAATGAGCAGTTCTTC. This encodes CASSLSVQARYNEQFF.

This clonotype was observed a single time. CDR3 region: CASSYLTQDSEQFF. For the CDR3, the DNA is TGTGCCAGCAGCTATTTGACTCAAGATAGTGAGCAGTTCTTC. V and J are TRBV7-6 and TRBJ2-1; no clear D. V gave up 4 bases and J gave up 9 bases, with 16 bases separating them. The germline V gene encodes CDR1 SGHVS and CDR2 FNYEAQ. The length of the CDR3 is 14 residues.

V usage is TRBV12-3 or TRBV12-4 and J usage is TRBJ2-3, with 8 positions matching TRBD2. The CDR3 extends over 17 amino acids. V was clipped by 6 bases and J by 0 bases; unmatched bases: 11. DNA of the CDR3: TGTGCCAGCAGACGTGGACTAGCCGACACTAGCACAGATACGCAGTATTTT. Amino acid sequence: CASRRGLADTSTDTQYF.

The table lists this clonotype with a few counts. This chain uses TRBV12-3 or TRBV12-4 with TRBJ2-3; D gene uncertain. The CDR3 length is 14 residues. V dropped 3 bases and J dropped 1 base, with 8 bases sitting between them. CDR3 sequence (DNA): TGTGCCAGCAGTTTTCCTACCGGCACAGATACGCAGTATTTT. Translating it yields CASSFPTGTDTQYF.

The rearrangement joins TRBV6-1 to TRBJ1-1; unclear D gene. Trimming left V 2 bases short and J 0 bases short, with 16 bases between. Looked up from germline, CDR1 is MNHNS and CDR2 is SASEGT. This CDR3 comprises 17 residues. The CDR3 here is CASSEFKGSRVNTEAFF. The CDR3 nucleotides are TGTGCCAGCAGTGAATTTAAGGGAAGCCGGGTGAACACTGAAGCTTTCTTT.

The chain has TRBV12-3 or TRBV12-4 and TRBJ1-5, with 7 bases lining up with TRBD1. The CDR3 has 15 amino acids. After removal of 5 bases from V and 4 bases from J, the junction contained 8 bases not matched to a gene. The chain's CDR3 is CASSIGQVGNQPQHF. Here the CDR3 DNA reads TGTGCCAGCAGTATCGGACAGGTGGGAAATCAGCCCCAGCATTTT.

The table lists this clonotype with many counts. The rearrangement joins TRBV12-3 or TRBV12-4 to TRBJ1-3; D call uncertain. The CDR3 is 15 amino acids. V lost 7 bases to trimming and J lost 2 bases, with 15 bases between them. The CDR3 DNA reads TGTGCCAGCACTTTGGGGAGGACTCCTGGAAACACCATATATTTT. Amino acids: CASTLGRTPGNTIYF.

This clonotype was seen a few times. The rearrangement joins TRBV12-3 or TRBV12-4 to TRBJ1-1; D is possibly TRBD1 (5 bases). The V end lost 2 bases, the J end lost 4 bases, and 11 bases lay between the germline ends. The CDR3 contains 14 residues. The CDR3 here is CASSLMGRVTEAFF. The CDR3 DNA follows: TGTGCCAGCAGTTTAATGGGACGGGTCACTGAAGCTTTCTTT.

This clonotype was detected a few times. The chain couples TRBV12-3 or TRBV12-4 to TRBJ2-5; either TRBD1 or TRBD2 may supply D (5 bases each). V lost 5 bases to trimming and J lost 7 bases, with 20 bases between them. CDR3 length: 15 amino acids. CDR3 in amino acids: CASSQTWDGQGTQYF. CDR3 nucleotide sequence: TGTGCCAGCAGTCAAACCTGGGACGGCCAGGGGACCCAGTACTTC.

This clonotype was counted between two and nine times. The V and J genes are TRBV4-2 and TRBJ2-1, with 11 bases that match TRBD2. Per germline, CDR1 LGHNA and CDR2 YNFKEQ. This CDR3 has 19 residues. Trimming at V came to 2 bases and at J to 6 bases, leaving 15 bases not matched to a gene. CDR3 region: CASSQTGRLAGNRVNEQFF. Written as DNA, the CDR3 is TGTGCCAGCAGCCAAACGGGCCGACTAGCGGGAAACCGGGTCAATGAGCAGTTCTTC.

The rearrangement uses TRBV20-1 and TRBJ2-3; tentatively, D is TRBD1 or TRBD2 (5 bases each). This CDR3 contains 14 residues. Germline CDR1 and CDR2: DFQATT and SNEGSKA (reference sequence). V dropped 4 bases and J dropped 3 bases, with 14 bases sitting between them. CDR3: CSAIGGRGTDTQYF. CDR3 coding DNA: TGCAGTGCTATTGGGGGTAGAGGAACAGATACGCAGTATTTT.

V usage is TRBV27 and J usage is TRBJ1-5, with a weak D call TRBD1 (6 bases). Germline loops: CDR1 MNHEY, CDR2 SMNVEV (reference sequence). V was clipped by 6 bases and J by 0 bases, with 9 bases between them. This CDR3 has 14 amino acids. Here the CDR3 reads CASRQGYSNQPQHF. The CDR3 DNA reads TGTGCCAGCAGGCAGGGGTATAGCAATCAGCCCCAGCATTTT.